A selection of T cell receptor beta chains follows, all from one sample in a study of neoadjuvant anti-PD-1 for oral cavity cancer. The repertoire was sequenced with immunoSEQ multiplex PCR; TCRdb's copy has only in-frame clones and lacks some. Of about 16,000 clones listed, around 62% are singletons. The material sequenced was PBMCs, taken before nivolumab (anti-PD-1) treatment. Receptors originate from a person aged 35-79 years with oral cavity squamous cell carcinoma. CDR3s include the opening cysteine and the closing phenylalanine or tryptophan. A D gene is named only where the DNA matches it firmly. A clone size is listed for some rows: how often the clone was seen (once, few, many), or a class if it is expanded.

TRBD1 | TRBJ2-5 | few | TRBV29-1 | CSVPGQGWYQETQYF | TGCAGCGTCCCCGGACAGGGTTGGTACCAAGAGACCCAGTACTTC
. | TRBJ2-2 | . | TRBV7-9 | CASSKGSGVNTGELFF | TGTGCCAGCAGCAAAGGTTCGGGAGTGAACACCGGGGAGCTGTTTTTT
TRBD1 | TRBJ1-1 | . | TRBV11-1 | CASSFGTGLTEAFF | TGTGCCAGCAGCTTCGGGACAGGGCTTACTGAAGCTTTCTTT
. | TRBJ2-1 | . | TRBV10-3 | CAISEPYRASPYNEQFF | TGTGCCATCAGTGAGCCTTACAGGGCTTCTCCTTACAATGAGCAGTTCTTC
TRBD1 | TRBJ2-3 | . | TRBV5-1 | CASSLVGQAADTQYF | TGCGCCAGCAGCTTGGTGGGACAGGCTGCCGATACGCAGTATTTT
. | TRBJ1-4 | . | TRBV6-6 | CASSSAGGGNEKLFF | TGTGCCAGCAGTTCCGCTGGAGGGGGGAATGAAAAACTGTTTTTT
. | TRBJ2-2 | . | TRBV11-3 | CASSLGTGELFF | TGTGCCAGCAGCTTAGGCACCGGGGAGCTGTTTTTT
. | TRBJ1-5 | . | TRBV28 | CATEWASNQPQHF | TGTGCCACCGAGTGGGCAAGCAATCAGCCCCAGCATTTT
. | TRBJ1-1 | . | TRBV10-3 | CAIATGGNTEAFF | TGTGCCATCGCGACAGGTGGGAACACTGAAGCTTTCTTT
TRBD2 | TRBJ2-1 | . | TRBV5-1 | CASSPISGSYNEQFF | TGCGCCAGCAGCCCGATTAGCGGGAGTTACAATGAGCAGTTCTTC
. | TRBJ2-7 | . | TRBV19 | CASSIKTGEGYEQYF | TGTGCCAGTAGTATAAAGACAGGGGAGGGCTACGAGCAGTACTTC
. | TRBJ2-3 | . | TRBV7-9 | CASSTTGQGTDTQYF | TGTGCCAGCAGCACCACAGGGCAGGGCACAGATACGCAGTATTTT
TRBD1 | TRBJ1-5 | . | TRBV10-3 | CAISEQGNQPQHF | TGTGCCATCAGTGAACAGGGGAATCAGCCCCAGCATTTT
. | TRBJ2-7 | . | TRBV28 | CASSTPGRGSGYEQYF | TGTGCCAGCAGTACGCCGGGCCGCGGCTCGGGTTACGAGCAGTACTTC
. | TRBJ1-4 | . | TRBV11-2 | CASSPDRLSEKLFF | TGTGCCAGCAGCCCGGACAGATTGAGTGAAAAACTGTTTTTT
. | TRBJ2-1 | . | TRBV7-7 | CASSLASTAPEQFF | TGTGCTAGCAGCTTAGCCTCGACAGCGCCCGAGCAGTTCTTC
. | TRBJ2-3 | . | TRBV7-9 | CASSQSTDTQYF | TGTGCCAGCAGCCAAAGCACAGATACGCAGTATTTT
TRBD2 | TRBJ2-3 | . | TRBV4-2 | CASSQEAGLGTDTQYF | TGTGCCAGCAGCCAGGAGGCGGGACTAGGCACAGATACGCAGTATTTT
. | TRBJ1-1 | few | TRBV25-1 | CASAGPQAFF | TGTGCCAGCGCCGGGCCCCAAGCTTTCTTT
TRBD1 | TRBJ1-5 | few | TRBV2 | CASSMTGNQPQHF | TGTGCCAGCAGCATGACAGGGAACCAGCCCCAGCATTTT
TRBD2 | TRBJ2-5 | few | TRBV19 | CATRPNSGRRETQYF | TGTGCCACTCGCCCGAATAGCGGGAGGCGAGAGACCCAGTACTTC
. | TRBJ2-1 | . | TRBV4-1 | CASSQVIGPPLNEQFF | TGCGCCAGCAGCCAAGTAATAGGACCCCCGCTTAATGAGCAGTTCTTC
. | TRBJ2-1 | once | TRBV10-3 | CAISESTVSYNEQFF | TGTGCCATCAGTGAGTCGACAGTCTCCTACAATGAGCAGTTCTTC
. | TRBJ2-5 | . | TRBV10-2 | CASSESFREETQYF | TGCGCCAGCAGTGAGTCGTTCAGGGAAGAGACCCAGTACTTC
. | TRBJ2-3 | . | TRBV30 | CAWSPGRLGTDTQYF | TGTGCCTGGAGTCCTGGGAGATTAGGCACAGATACGCAGTATTTT
TRBD2 | TRBJ2-3 | . | TRBV6-5 | CASTPGLAADTQYF | TGTGCCAGCACCCCGGGACTAGCGGCAGATACGCAGTATTTT
TRBD1 | TRBJ2-7 | once | TRBV6-1 | CASSEPGAGGPYEQYF | TGTGCCAGCAGTGAACCTGGGGCAGGGGGCCCCTACGAGCAGTACTTC
. | TRBJ2-2 | . | TRBV29-1 | CSVVSRVGELFF | TGCAGCGTAGTTAGCAGGGTCGGGGAGCTGTTTTTT
TRBD2 | TRBJ2-1 | few | TRBV4-2 | CASSGLAGDEQFF | TGTGCCAGCAGCGGACTAGCGGGAGATGAGCAGTTCTTC
. | TRBJ2-5 | . | TRBV25-1 | CASSSTWAGMKETQYF | TGTGCCAGCAGTTCCACGTGGGCGGGGATGAAAGAGACCCAGTACTTC
. | TRBJ2-3 | . | TRBV9 | CASSVDPGRPQVDTQYF | TGTGCCAGCAGCGTAGACCCGGGGCGACCCCAGGTAGATACGCAGTATTTT
. | TRBJ1-6 | . | TRBV30 | CAWSVLGFNSPLHF | TGTGCCTGGAGTGTACTGGGGTTTAATTCACCCCTCCACTTT
TRBD2 | TRBJ2-7 | . | TRBV27 | CASSFRRPSGAYEQYF | TGTGCCAGCAGTTTTAGGCGGCCTAGCGGGGCCTACGAGCAGTACTTC
TRBD2 | TRBJ2-1 | . | TRBV10-3 | CAISLAGVNSYNEQFF | TGTGCCATCAGTCTAGCGGGAGTCAACTCCTACAATGAGCAGTTCTTC
. | TRBJ2-7 | . | TRBV29-1 | CSVVVGYEQYF | TGCAGCGTTGTAGTGGGCTACGAGCAGTACTTC
TRBD2 | TRBJ2-2 | . | TRBV7-2 | CASSFLAGGPAGELFF | TGTGCCAGCAGCTTTCTAGCGGGAGGGCCCGCCGGGGAGCTGTTTTTT
. | TRBJ2-6 | . | TRBV2 | CASSRSGANVLTF | TGTGCCAGCAGTCGCTCTGGGGCCAACGTCCTGACTTTC
. | TRBJ2-1 | . | TRBV6-1 | CASVSTGTYNEQFF | TGTGCCAGCGTTAGTACAGGGACCTACAATGAGCAGTTCTTC
. | TRBJ1-5 | few | TRBV6-4 | CARYQPQHF | TGTGCCAGGTATCAGCCCCAGCATTTT
. | TRBJ2-5 | . | TRBV30 | CAWTTPAVVSGQTQYF | TGTGCCTGGACCACACCGGCCGTCGTGTCGGGGCAGACCCAGTACTTC
. | TRBJ1-2 | few | TRBV5-1 | CASTSGYGYTF | TGCGCCAGTACATCGGGCTATGGCTACACCTTC
. | TRBJ1-5 | few | TRBV19 | CASSIQADSNQPQHF | TGTGCCAGTAGTATACAAGCGGATAGCAATCAGCCCCAGCATTTT
TRBD1 | TRBJ1-4 | . | TRBV28 | CASSLDRGDEKLFF | TGTGCCAGCAGTCTTGACAGGGGTGACGAAAAACTGTTTTTT
TRBD1 | TRBJ1-5 | once | TRBV4-1 | CASSQDPGQGPQPQHF | TGCGCCAGCAGCCAAGATCCCGGACAGGGCCCCCAGCCCCAGCATTTT
. | TRBJ2-2 | once | TRBV6-5 | CASSYTNTGELFF | TGTGCCAGCAGTTACACGAACACCGGGGAGCTGTTTTTT
. | TRBJ2-7 | . | TRBV10-3 | CAISRGTYYEQYF | TGTGCCATCTCCCGCGGGACATACTACGAGCAGTACTTC
TRBD1 | TRBJ1-1 | few | TRBV19 | CASKTGANTEAFF | TGTGCCAGTAAAACAGGGGCGAACACTGAAGCTTTCTTT
. | TRBJ1-2 | few | TRBV11-1 | CASSGGLRDRYTF | TGTGCCAGCAGCGGCGGTCTGAGAGATCGCTACACCTTC
TRBD1 | TRBJ2-7 | . | TRBV4-1 | CASSQPGQRTYEQYF | TGCGCCAGCAGCCAACCGGGACAGAGGACCTACGAGCAGTACTTC
. | TRBJ1-1 | . | TRBV6-1 | CASTMRTESNTEAFF | TGTGCCAGCACCATGAGGACAGAATCTAACACTGAAGCTTTCTTT
. | TRBJ1-2 | few | TRBV6-5 | CASGPRLWYGYTF | TGTGCCAGCGGCCCGCGGTTGTGGTATGGCTACACCTTC
. | TRBJ1-4 | . | TRBV6-5 | CASSYTRGSNEKLFF | TGTGCCAGCAGTTATACGAGGGGATCTAATGAAAAACTGTTTTTT
TRBD1 | TRBJ1-5 | . | TRBV2 | CASRDRNQPQHF | TGTGCCAGCAGGGACAGGAATCAGCCCCAGCATTTT
. | TRBJ1-5 | once | TRBV19 | CASSVRAKGQPQHF | TGTGCCAGTAGTGTCCGGGCAAAGGGTCAGCCCCAGCATTTT
TRBD2 | TRBJ2-3 | . | TRBV5-1 | CASSFNPGLAGRADTQYF | TGCGCCAGCAGCTTCAATCCCGGACTAGCGGGGAGGGCAGATACGCAGTATTTT
. | TRBJ2-2 | . | TRBV6-1 | CASRDPHVAGELFF | TGTGCCAGCAGGGACCCCCATGTGGCCGGGGAGCTGTTTTTT
. | TRBJ1-5 | . | TRBV7-8 | CASSLHQGPSQPQHF | TGTGCCAGCAGCTTACATCAGGGACCCTCTCAGCCCCAGCATTTT
TRBD2 | TRBJ2-2 | . | TRBV11-3 | CASSRLSGTSGRTGELFF | TGTGCCAGCAGCCGACTCTCGGGGACTAGCGGGCGGACCGGGGAGCTGTTTTTT
. | TRBJ2-1 | few | TRBV2 | CASSDWSRSWFGYEQFF | TGTGCCAGCAGTGACTGGAGCCGGTCGTGGTTCGGGTATGAGCAGTTCTTC
TRBD2 | TRBJ2-7 | . | TRBV5-1 | CASRPGLAGGVHEQYF | TGCGCCAGCAGACCCGGACTAGCGGGAGGGGTCCACGAGCAGTACTTC